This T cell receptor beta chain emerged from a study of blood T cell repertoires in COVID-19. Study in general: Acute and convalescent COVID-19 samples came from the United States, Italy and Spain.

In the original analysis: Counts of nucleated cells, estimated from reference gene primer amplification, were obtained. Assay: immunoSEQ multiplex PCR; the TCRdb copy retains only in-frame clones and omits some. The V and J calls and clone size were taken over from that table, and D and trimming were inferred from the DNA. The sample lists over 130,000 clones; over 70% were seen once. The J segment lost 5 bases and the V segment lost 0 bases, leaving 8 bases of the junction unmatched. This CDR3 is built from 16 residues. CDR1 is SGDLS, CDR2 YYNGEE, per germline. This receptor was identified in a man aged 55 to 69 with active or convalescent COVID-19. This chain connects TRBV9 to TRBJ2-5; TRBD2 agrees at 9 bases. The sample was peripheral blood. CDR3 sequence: CASSVGLAGPSETQYF. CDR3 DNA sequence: TGTGCCAGCAGCGTAGGGCTAGCGGGACCTTCGGAGACCCAGTACTTC.